This T cell receptor (beta chain) was profiled in a study of cytomegalovirus exposure and HLA in healthy donors. The wider study: Inside one of the first data releases sat around 77 million unique TCRs taken from HLA-typed donors.

Study observations and caveats: After further analysis at a later stage, around 17,000 TCR beta sequences were associated with HLA alleles at 0.05 false discovery rate. Prediction of most subjects' HLA-A and HLA-B alleles by TCR beta sequences was reportedly accurate.

A word on this clone: Its target is not known.

Trimming removed 3 bases at V and 2 bases at J, with 17 bases between. CDR3 length equals 17 residues. Germline-derived CDR1 and CDR2 are SGHAT and FQNNGV. Primers for the PCR totalled 60 Vbeta and 13 Jbeta. The repertoire was sequenced with immunoSEQ multiplex PCR; TCRdb's copy has only in-frame clones and lacks some. The data show 170,000 or so clones, with about four fifths seen just once and around 5% held by the top ten. This sequence joins TRBV11-2 and TRBJ1-3, with unresolved D. The sequence came from a girl between 10 and 17 years old in good health and CMV-seropositive. Sequenced: PBMCs. CDR3 residues: CASSLSGGALAGNTIYF. Here the CDR3 DNA reads TGTGCCAGCAGCTTGTCCGGCGGAGCACTTGCTGGAAACACCATATATTTT.